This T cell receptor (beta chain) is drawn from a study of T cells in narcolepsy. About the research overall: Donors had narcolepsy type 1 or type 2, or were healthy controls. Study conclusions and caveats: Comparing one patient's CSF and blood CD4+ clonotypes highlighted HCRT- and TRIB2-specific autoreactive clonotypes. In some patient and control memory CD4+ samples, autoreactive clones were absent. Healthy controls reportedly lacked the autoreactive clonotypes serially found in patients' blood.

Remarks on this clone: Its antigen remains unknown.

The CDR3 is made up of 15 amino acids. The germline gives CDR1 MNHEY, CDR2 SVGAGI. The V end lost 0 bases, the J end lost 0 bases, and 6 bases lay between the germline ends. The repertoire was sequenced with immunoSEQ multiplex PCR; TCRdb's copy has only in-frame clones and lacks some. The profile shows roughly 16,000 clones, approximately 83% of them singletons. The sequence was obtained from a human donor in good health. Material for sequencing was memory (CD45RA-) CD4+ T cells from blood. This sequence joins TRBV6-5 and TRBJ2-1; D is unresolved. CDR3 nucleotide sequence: TGTGCCAGCAGTTACTCGTGGGGCTCCTACAATGAGCAGTTCTTC. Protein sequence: CASSYSWGSYNEQFF.